This T cell receptor (beta chain) was captured by sequencing in a study of early T cells in non-severe SARS-CoV-2 infection. Study-wide context: Sequencing was performed on bulk RNA from unsorted whole blood, leaving chains unpaired. Study conclusions and caveats: There was a bias toward anti-spike CD8 responses in VDJdb matching, which missed private and CD4 specificities.

In this sample, this clonotype turned up a few times. Its specificity is not known. The CDR3 is 13 residues long. Trimming left V 7 bases short and J 2 bases short, with 12 bases between. In germline, CDR1 is DFQATT, CDR2 SNEGSKA (reference sequence). From the 5' RACE reads, TCRdb called clonotypes with MiXCR, one entry per CDR3 protein. Of about 33,000 distinct CDR3 sequences listed, over 6.5% are singletons. The sequenced sample was whole blood. The clonotype comes from an adult who was a healthcare worker with PCR-confirmed SARS-CoV-2 infection or an uninfected control (not recorded which). The V call is TRBV20-1, the J call TRBJ1-5; D not resolved. This CDR3 reads CSVGRAGNQPQHF. The CDR3 nucleotides are TGCAGTGTCGGTAGGGCGGGCAATCAGCCCCAGCATTTT.